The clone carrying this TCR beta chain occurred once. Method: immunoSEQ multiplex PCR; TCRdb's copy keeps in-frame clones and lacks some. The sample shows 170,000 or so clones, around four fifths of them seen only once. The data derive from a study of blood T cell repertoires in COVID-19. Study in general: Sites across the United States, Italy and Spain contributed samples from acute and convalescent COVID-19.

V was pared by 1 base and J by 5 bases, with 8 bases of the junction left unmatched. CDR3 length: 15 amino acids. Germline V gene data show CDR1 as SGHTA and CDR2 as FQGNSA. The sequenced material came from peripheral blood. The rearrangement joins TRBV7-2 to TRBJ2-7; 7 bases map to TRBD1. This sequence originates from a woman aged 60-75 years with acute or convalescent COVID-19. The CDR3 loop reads CASSLEAGGRHEQYF. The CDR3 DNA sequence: TGTGCCAGCAGCTTAGAGGCAGGGGGTAGACACGAGCAGTACTTC.